This T cell receptor (beta chain) was identified in a study of identical twins (dated by TCRdb to 2015 to 2016). Concerning the study at large: TCR alpha and beta repertoires from monozygotic twins, unrelated adults of various ages and cord blood were deep-sequenced to test whether fetal clonotypes persist. Replicate twin experiments were performed at different times using different library preparation protocols to rule out contamination. Broad study findings and their caveats: Out-of-frame TCR alpha sharing in monozygotic twins was systematically underestimated by recombination models, whereas sharing between unrelated individuals was in agreement with the recombination models. In beta out-of-frame sequences, excess twin sharing was weaker, because having fewer shared sequences lowered the signal-to-noise ratio. Fewer insertions were carried by abundant cord blood beta clonotypes; a weaker similar trend was observed in young adult naive repertoires, while no such trend was observed in memory repertoires. Compared with coincidental sharing between unrelated individuals, out-of-frame TCR alpha sequences shared between twins showed an excess of sequences with low generation probability. Conclusions relied on cross-sectional statistical analysis, since the same donors could not be followed over many years. Zero-insertion analyses could be partly confounded by invariant T cells such as MAIT and iNKT, although diverse VJ usage argued against such confounding for most clonotypes.

The library relied on 5' RACE. Sequencing was performed on an Illumina HiSeq 2000. A universal primer binding site was introduced by template switching, and a unique molecular identifier was present in the final cDNA, enabling accurate counting of TCR cDNA molecules. Specific primers in the conserved constant-segment region were used to synthesize first-strand cDNA for TCR alpha and beta chains. Each cDNA library was double barcoded, with a SMART-Mk sample barcode plus Illumina barcodes, to control for contamination. TruSeq adapter sequences, together with Illumina sample barcodes, were added in two successive PCR steps. TCR alpha and beta cDNA libraries were sequenced on the Illumina HiSeq platform with custom primers. Under the source paper's analysis protocol: MiGEC processed the raw reads to extract unique molecular identifiers, while MiXCR was used to determine the CDR3 positions. For each individual, recombination models were inferred using an EM algorithm with the repgenHMM and IGoR tools. The tcR package in R was used for shared clonotype analysis, with sharing normalized by the product of cloneset sizes. To study raw recombination without the effects of thymic and clonal selection, out-of-frame nonproductive sequences were analyzed. Through fastp at Q25 and MiXCR, TCRdb rebuilt clones from the public reads, retaining in-frame beta chains. Every distinct CDR3 protein forms one entry, paired with its most common genes and DNA. TCRdb, not the authors, supplied the V and J calls. Present in this sample are 470,000 or so distinct CDR3 sequences, 20% to 25% of which were seen just once. 2.9% of the sample belongs to the ten largest clones.

In the germline V gene (reference sequence), CDR1 corresponds to WNHNN and CDR2 to SYGVQD. From the cysteine through the phenylalanine, the CDR3 covers 13 amino acids. The DNA shown is the 39-base CDR3, in frame from base 1. The trim is 3 bases for V and 0 bases for J, with a gap of 5 bases between the germline ends. Every donor was a healthy Caucasian. The twin cohort consisted of three pairs of female monozygotic twins, all aged about 18 to 29 years. CD4+ and CD8+ T cell populations were isolated with positive isolation kits from Invitrogen. This clonotype has ten or more counts. Its recognized antigen is unknown. Per-base quality was not reported, and no clone a single base away is much larger than it. A further study also used this sample, focusing on T cells expressing NK-cell markers. As that second study puts it: TCR beta-chain repertoires were profiled in sorted CD3+CD56+NKG2C+, CD3+CD56+NKG2C- and CD3+CD56-NKG2C+ T-cell subsets from roughly eight donors. Among the eight sequenced donors, only one was HCMV-seronegative, while the other seven were HCMV-seropositive. In several experiments an anti-gammadeltaTCR antibody was added to restrict sorting to alphabetaTCR-expressing T cells. In a handful of donors, the dominant CD3+CD56+NKG2C+ clonotypes were found to rank among the top 10 CD8+ clonotypes and to make up about 1.0-7.0% of CD8+ T cells. Those dominant clonotypes were again the most abundant among CD3+CD56-NKG2C+ cells in a few donors, at about 25-60.1%. It remained unclear whether the expanded NKG2C-expressing T cell clones were specific for HCMV antigens. Randomly selected healthy volunteers, three men and five women, were used as the eight sequenced donors. To determine HCMV serostatus, a commercial ELISA kit was used to detect HCMV-specific IgG in serum. MIGEC handled demultiplexing of the reads and grouping by UMI, while MiTCR was used to assemble and quantify clonotypes. To exclude erroneous sequences, only TCR cDNA sequences supported by at least two reads were retained. The tcR package was used for downstream repertoire analysis, and clonotypes were matched between fractions using CDR3 nucleotide sequence together with V segment. VDJmatch was used to annotate antigen specificity against VDJdb, with one amino acid substitution in CDR3 allowed.

This TCR derives from a woman under 30 in good health. The chain was built from TRBV10-1 and TRBJ1-1; the D segment cannot be called with confidence. The specimen sequenced was CD4+ T cells sorted from blood. The CDR3 is CASSEQLNTEAFF. Here is the DNA: TGCGCCAGCAGTGAACAGTTGAACACTGAAGCTTTCTTT.